This is a list of T cell receptor beta chains from one sample in a study of blood T cells in healthy people across ages. TCRdb fed the 5' RACE reads into MiXCR, producing one record per CDR3 protein. The sample records over a million distinct CDR3 sequences, 35% to 45% being singletons. Sequences were obtained from blood. The receptors derive from a woman between 18 and 29 years old in good health. Both conserved end residues are part of each CDR3. Clone sizes are given selectively: once, few, many, or a class where the clone is expanded.

TRBJ2-1 | TRBV7-2 | NA | CASSLTSAGLQYEQFF
NA | TRBV7-6 | few | CASSLVTGIPYNEQYF
TRBJ2-5 | TRBV28 | NA | CASSNRQGRTQETQYF
TRBJ2-6 | TRBV10-2 | NA | CASWSSGANVLTF
NA | TRBV25-1 | many | CASSSRPYEQYF
TRBJ1-1 | TRBV27 | NA | CATSKAFF
TRBJ2-3 | TRBV6-6 | NA | CASTSGGSTDTQYF
TRBJ2-3 | TRBV2 | NA | CARTGTTDTQYF
TRBJ1-1 | TRBV10-3 | NA | CAIRDRGTTEAFF
NA | TRBV3-1 | NA | CASSHRGLAGGEQYF
TRBJ2-1 | TRBV20-1 | NA | CSATSVRGGLIDEQFF
TRBJ2-1 | TRBV7-2 | few | CASNLAGLNYNEQFF
TRBJ1-1 | TRBV25-1 | NA | CASTWGGPTEAFF
TRBJ2-7 | TRBV20-1 | NA | CSAIKSGVSYEQYF
TRBJ2-3 | TRBV7-2 | once | CAGSLWRDTLAGGPPDTQYF